This passage covers 30 T cell receptor beta chains from one sample sequenced in a study of beta chain features in type 1 diabetes. Points from the study as a whole: Moderate yet significant TCRB CDR3 shortening was seen in Type 1 diabetes patients in all four CD4+ subsets.

Every bit of the isolated RNA underwent reverse transcription, so sequencing read expressed TCRB transcripts. Sequenced by immunoSEQ multiplex PCR; TCRdb stores in-frame clones only, minus some. The table records some 350,000 clones, less than 15% of them present only once. Antigen specificity for these receptors is unknown. Sequencing used naive CD4+ T cells from blood. The receptors shown here come from a woman aged 18-29 years with type 1 diabetes.

This clone was counted a few times. CDR3: CASSLQTSGGSTDTQYF. The CDR3 region has the DNA TGTGCCAGTAGTCTACAGACTAGCGGGGGGTCCACAGATACGCAGTATTTT. This sequence joins TRBV19 and TRBJ2-3; 13 bases match TRBD2. The V and J ends lost 5 bases and 2 bases, in that order; junction bases with no gene match: 7. Germline lookup yields CDR1 LNHDA and CDR2 SQIVND (reference sequence). The CDR3 consists of 17 residues.

CDR3 residues: CALTGGGEKLFF. CDR3 coding DNA: TGTGCCCTTACAGGGGGCGGTGAAAAACTGTTTTTT. The chain carries TRBV30 and TRBJ1-4; 9 nucleotides match TRBD1. This CDR3 has 12 amino acids. Germline-derived CDR1 and CDR2 are GTSNPN and SVGIG (reference sequence). V lost 8 bases, J lost 7 bases, and 5 bases stayed unmatched.

A few counts support this clone. The rearrangement links TRBV7-8 to TRBJ1-5, with 9 bases fitting TRBD1. Germline V gives CDR1 SGHVS, CDR2 FQNEAQ. Trimming removed 1 base from V and 5 bases from J; junction bases left unmatched: 0. The CDR3 spans 14 residues. This CDR3 is CASSLGQGDQPQHF. Written as DNA, the CDR3 is TGTGCCAGCAGCTTAGGACAGGGGGATCAGCCCCAGCATTTT.

The genes are TRBV5-4 and TRBJ2-5, with 8 bases lining up with TRBD2. The length of the CDR3 is 15 residues. Looked up from germline, CDR1 is SGHNT and CDR2 is YYREEE (reference sequence). The V segment lost 4 bases and the J segment 5 bases; nucleotides outside the gene matches: 10. CDR3 sequence: CASSRGGDTGETQYF. The CDR3 DNA sequence: TGTGCCAGCAGCCGGGGGGGGGATACCGGGGAGACCCAGTACTTC.

As to this clone: This sample also contains other DNA sequences that code for the same CDR3. This chain links TRBV18 with TRBJ2-7, with TRBD1 matching over 9 bases. CDR3 length: 13 amino acids. With 3 bases clipped from V and 4 bases from J, the junction kept 1 base outside the gene matches. The germline gives CDR1 KGHSH, CDR2 LQKENI. This CDR3 reads CASSPGTGYEQYF. The CDR3 DNA sequence: TGTGCCAGCTCACCCGGGACAGGGTACGAGCAGTACTTC.

V usage is TRBV7-2 and J usage is TRBJ1-2, with D possibly TRBD1 on 5 matching bases. Trimming removed 3 bases from V and 8 bases from J, with 13 bases in between. CDR1 SGHTA and CDR2 FQGNSA come from the germline V gene. The CDR3 is made up of 13 amino acids. The chain's CDR3 is CASSFRVSSGYTF. The DNA for the CDR3 is TGTGCCAGCAGCTTCAGGGTATCCAGCGGCTACACCTTC. Full variable domain (remainder filled in from reference TRBV7-2 and TRBJ1-2): GAGVSQSPSNKVTEKGKDVELRCDPISGHTALYWYRQSLGQGLEFLIYFQGNSAPDKSGLPSDRFSAERTGGSVSTLTIQRTQQEDSAVYLCASSFRVSSGYTFGSGTRLTVV.

This chain connects TRBV7-2 to TRBJ2-1; TRBD2 matches at 9 bases. V lost 1 base and J lost 10; bases outside the gene matches: 11. Germline CDR1 is SGHTA and CDR2 is FQGNSA. This CDR3 comprises 16 residues. Here the CDR3 reads CASSLGRTSAYIEQFF. The CDR3 DNA reads as TGTGCCAGCAGCTTAGGACGGACTAGCGCCTATATAGAGCAGTTCTTC.

This clone has only a few counts. The chain links TRBV19 to TRBJ2-1; the match to TRBD2 covers 14 bases. The junction had 13 bases not matched to a gene; V was cut back by 10 bases and J by 8 bases. The CDR3 is 16 amino acids. CDR1 LNHDA and CDR2 SQIVND come from the germline V gene (reference sequence). CDR3 residues: CAKKWGLAGEKDEQFF. CDR3 in DNA: TGTGCCAAAAAGTGGGGACTAGCGGGAGAAAAGGATGAGCAGTTCTTC.

This chain joins TRBV5-1 and TRBJ2-7; 13 bases map to TRBD2. CDR3 size: 16 residues. Trimming cost V 2 bases and J 1 base; bases outside gene matches: 3. Germline V lookup: CDR1 SGHRS, CDR2 YFSETQ. In nucleotides, the CDR3 is TGCGCCAGCAGCTTACTAGCGGGAGGGACGTCCTACGAGCAGTACTTC. As protein: CASSLLAGGTSYEQYF.

The chain has TRBV7-2 and TRBJ2-3; TRBD2 matches at 8 bases. Looked up from germline, CDR1 is SGHTA and CDR2 is FQGNSA. The CDR3 is made up of 16 amino acids. Losses at the gene ends were 5 bases for V and 2 bases for J; bases not matched to a gene: 9. The CDR3 sequence: CASSAHYSGTTDTQYF. In nucleotides, the CDR3 is TGTGCCAGCAGCGCACATTATAGCGGGACCACAGATACGCAGTATTTT.

The V and J genes are TRBV11-2 and TRBJ1-2; no reliable D call. The CDR3 is 12 residues long. The germline CDR1 and CDR2 sequences are SGHAT and FQNNGV. Trimming took off 5 bases at V and 5 bases at J, with 9 bases between the two ends. This CDR3 reads CASSREQYGYTF. DNA of the CDR3: TGTGCCAGCAGCCGAGAACAGTATGGCTACACCTTC.

This clone was detected a few times. The V and J genes are TRBV2 and TRBJ2-5; D is unclear. The germline CDR1 and CDR2 sequences are SNHLY and FYNNEI. The CDR3 sequence is 11 residues long. V lost 4 bases and J lost 3, with 3 bases in between. The CDR3 loop is CASSGKETQYF. As DNA, the CDR3 is TGTGCCAGCAGTGGTAAAGAGACCCAGTACTTC.

This clone was seen a few times. The V and J genes are TRBV5-4 and TRBJ1-2, with TRBD1 identical over 7 bases. Germline trimming cut 4 bases from V and 8 bases from J; bases unmatched to any gene: 8. Germline V gene sequence: CDR1 SGHNT, CDR2 YYREEE (reference sequence). This CDR3 is built from 13 residues. CDR3 sequence reads: CASSEGQTSGYTF. CDR3 nucleotides: TGTGCCAGCAGCGAGGGACAGACCAGCGGCTACACCTTC.

This sequence joins TRBV30 and TRBJ1-5; D call uncertain. Trimming removed 2 bases at V and 4 bases at J, with 12 bases between. CDR3 length equals 14 residues. Per the germline V gene, CDR1 is GTSNPN and CDR2 is SVGIG (reference sequence). CDR3 sequence reads: CAWSKWRSNQPQHF. The CDR3 nucleotides read TGTGCCTGGAGTAAGTGGAGGTCGAATCAGCCCCAGCATTTT.

The chain joins TRBV2 to TRBJ2-3, with a weak D call TRBD1 (5 bases). The ends were cut back, 3 bases at V and 4 bases at J, with 5 bases in the middle. The CDR3 spans 12 residues. Germline loops: CDR1 SNHLY, CDR2 FYNNEI. CDR3 DNA: TGTGCCAGCAGTGACAGGGCAGATACGCAGTATTTT. Protein: CASSDRADTQYF.

The sample holds a few counts of this clone. The genes are TRBV11-2 and TRBJ2-5; D not resolved. Germline CDR1 reads SGHAT; CDR2 reads FQNNGV. The CDR3 has 13 amino acids. V was clipped by 5 bases and J by 1 base, with 8 bases between them. The CDR3 DNA is TGTGCCAGCAGCCCTCAGCGCCAAGAGACCCAGTACTTC. Amino acids: CASSPQRQETQYF.

There are a few counts of this clone. V usage is TRBV7-8 and J usage is TRBJ2-2; D unresolved. The V end lost 8 bases, the J end lost 5 bases, and 6 bases lay between the germline ends. This CDR3 is 11 amino acids long. CDR1 is SGHVS and CDR2 is FQNEAQ in the germline V gene. In nucleotides, the CDR3 is TGTGCCAGCGTGACAACCGGGGAGCTGTTTTTT. The encoded protein is CASVTTGELFF.

The chain links TRBV11-2 to TRBJ2-7, with D perhaps matching TRBD1 (6 bases). Germline V CDR1 and CDR2: SGHAT, FQNNGV. With 0 bases removed from V and 3 bases from J, the gap between germline ends came to 21 bases. The CDR3 has 18 amino acids. The CDR3 protein is CASSLDLAITGIVYEQYV. In DNA, the CDR3 is TGTGCCAGCAGCTTAGATCTGGCCATAACAGGGATAGTCTACGAGCAGTACGTC.

The chain employs TRBV7-2 and TRBJ1-1, with D possibly matching TRBD1 (6 bases). Germline V gene lookup returns CDR1 SGHTA and CDR2 FQGNSA. V lost 5 bases to trimming and J lost 8 bases, with 15 bases between them. This CDR3 comprises 13 residues. The CDR3 DNA sequence: TGTGCCAGCAGCATGACAACAGGGTTAGAAGCTTTCTTT. This codes for CASSMTTGLEAFF.

This clone was counted only a few times. The chain couples TRBV11-2 to TRBJ2-2; 9 bases map to TRBD1. This CDR3 comprises 14 residues. Germline CDR1 is SGHAT and CDR2 is FQNNGV. V dropped 5 bases and J dropped 3; count of bases not matched to a gene: 1. CDR3 nucleotides: TGTGCCAGCAGCAGGACAGGGGACACCGGGGAGCTGTTTTTT. Protein product: CASSRTGDTGELFF.

A few counts support this clone. This sequence joins TRBV5-1 and TRBJ2-4; 10 nucleotides align to TRBD1. Germline V gene lookup returns CDR1 SGHRS and CDR2 YFSETQ. The CDR3 contains 16 residues. J lost 3 bases, V lost 4 bases, and 7 bases had no gene match. CDR3 region: CASSIGTGEGKNIQYF. Here the CDR3 DNA reads TGCGCCAGCAGCATTGGGACAGGGGAGGGCAAAAACATTCAGTACTTC.

This clone has at least ten counts. The gene calls are TRBV23-1 and TRBJ1-4; no definite D call. TRBV23-1 counts as an open reading frame of uncertain function. V was trimmed by 4 bases and J by 15 bases, leaving 9 bases between them. The CDR3 extends over 10 amino acids. The CDR3 coding sequence is TGCGCCAGCAGTCCGTCTAAAGTGTTTTTT. It translates to CASSPSKVFF.

The J gene is TRBJ2-5, the V gene TRBV20-1; D is unresolved. Trimming took off 3 bases at V and 7 bases at J, with 9 bases between the two ends. The CDR3 consists of 11 residues. Per the germline V gene, CDR1 is DFQATT and CDR2 is SNEGSKA (reference sequence). CDR3 DNA sequence: TGCAGTGCTAGGGGCCGTCGGACCCAGTACTTC. It is translated as CSARGRRTQYF.

V usage is TRBV11-2 and J usage is TRBJ2-7; tentative D call: TRBD1 (5 bases). V was pared by 2 bases and J by 3 bases, with 8 bases between. The CDR3 consists of 13 residues. CDR1 SGHAT and CDR2 FQNNGV come from the germline V gene. CDR3 bases: TGTGCCAGCAGCTTACCAGGGCGCTACGAGCAGTACGTC. Encoded protein: CASSLPGRYEQYV.

This clone appeared a few times. V and J are TRBV2 and TRBJ2-7, with 7 bases that match TRBD2. The CDR3 has 15 residues. The V gene end was trimmed by 6 bases and the J gene end by 3 bases; junction bases not matched to a gene: 11. Germline CDR1 is SNHLY and CDR2 is FYNNEI. CDR3 region: CASRERAGPLYEQYF. The CDR3, as DNA: TGTGCCAGCAGAGAACGAGCGGGACCCCTCTACGAGCAGTACTTC.

This chain joins TRBV7-2 and TRBJ2-4; D uncertain. The CDR3 runs to 13 residues. Looked up from germline, CDR1 is SGHTA and CDR2 is FQGNSA. V was shortened by 5 bases and J by 9 bases, with 14 bases between the two germline ends. Written as DNA, the CDR3 is TGTGCCAGCAGCCCCGAGGAATCGAGCATTCAGTACTTC. It translates to CASSPEESSIQYF. Full variable domain (rest looked up from reference TRBV7-2 and TRBJ2-4): GAGVSQSPSNKVTEKGKDVELRCDPISGHTALYWYRQSLGQGLEFLIYFQGNSAPDKSGLPSDRFSAERTGGSVSTLTIQRTQQEDSAVYLCASSPEESSIQYFGAGTRLSVL.

The gene calls are TRBV7-2 and TRBJ1-2; D is ambiguous. The CDR3 consists of 13 residues. Trimming stripped 1 base from V and 2 bases from J, with 5 bases between. Germline assignment: CDR1 SGHTA and CDR2 FQGNSA. The CDR3 nucleotides are TGTGCCAGCAGCTTAGACACGAACTATGGCTACACCTTC. Translating it yields CASSLDTNYGYTF.

CDR3 in DNA: TGTGCCAGCAGCCTCAGACTAGCGGGAGGGTCGGGGGATGAGCAGTTCTTC. As protein: CASSLRLAGGSGDEQFF. The chain carries TRBV11-2 and TRBJ2-1; TRBD2 matches at 14 bases. Trimming cost V 5 bases and J 8 bases; bases outside gene matches: 11. Germline loops: CDR1 SGHAT, CDR2 FQNNGV. CDR3 length: 17 amino acids.

This clone was picked up a small number of times. The chain uses TRBV2 and TRBJ1-5; 9 bases agree with TRBD1. V lost 4 bases and J lost 1; bases outside the gene matches: 2. CDR1 and CDR2 (germline): SNHLY, FYNNEI. CDR3 size: 15 residues. The DNA of the CDR3 is TGTGCCAGCAGTGTACAGGGGGCGAGCAATCAGCCCCAGCATTTT. Protein product: CASSVQGASNQPQHF.

The V and J genes are TRBV11-3 and TRBJ2-1, with 7 bases identical to TRBD2. This CDR3 comprises 16 residues. CDR1 and CDR2 from the germline V gene are SGHNT and YENEEA. V shed 5 bases and J 4 bases; nucleotides not matched to a gene: 11. The CDR3 nucleotides are TGTGCCAGCAGCCCCGTTGGCGGGAGAGGATACAATGAGCAGTTCTTC. Translation: CASSPVGGRGYNEQFF. Looking up the rest from reference TRBV11-3 and TRBJ2-1 gives the full variable domain: EAGVVQSPRYKIIEKKQPVAFWCNPISGHNTLYWYLQNLGQGPELLIRYENEEAVDDSQLPKDRFSAERLKGVDSTLKIQPAELGDSAVYLCASSPVGGRGYNEQFFGPGTRLTVL.